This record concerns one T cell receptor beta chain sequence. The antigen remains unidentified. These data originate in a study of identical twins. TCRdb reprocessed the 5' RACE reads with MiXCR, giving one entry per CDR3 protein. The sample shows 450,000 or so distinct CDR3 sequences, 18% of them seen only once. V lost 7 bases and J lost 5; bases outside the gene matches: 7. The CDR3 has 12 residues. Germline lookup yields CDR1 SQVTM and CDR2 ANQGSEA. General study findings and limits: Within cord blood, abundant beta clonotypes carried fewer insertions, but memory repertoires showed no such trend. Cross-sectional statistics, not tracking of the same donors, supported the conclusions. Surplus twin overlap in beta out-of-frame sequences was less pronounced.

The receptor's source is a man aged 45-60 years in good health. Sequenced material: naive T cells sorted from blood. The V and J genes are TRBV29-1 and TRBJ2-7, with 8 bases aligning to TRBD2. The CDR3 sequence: CSAGRGPNEQYF. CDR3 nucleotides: TGCAGCGCCGGGAGGGGTCCCAACGAGCAGTACTTC.